Detailed here is one TCR beta chain. Its antigen remains unidentified. The sample belongs to a study of T cell responses to AZD1222 COVID-19 vaccine. Overall study findings and caveats: Clonal diversity may have been underestimated, and the donors were mostly white British, with more females than males. An increase in Spike-specific TCR breadth and depth was observed after two AZD1222 doses.

Sequencing used immunoSEQ multiplex PCR; TCRdb keeps in-frame clones, though not all of them. The sample consists of some 150,000 clones, roughly four fifths of them appearing once. V was trimmed by 0 bases and J by 7 bases, leaving 6 bases between them. CDR1 MGHRA and CDR2 YSYEKL come from the germline V gene. This CDR3 contains 13 residues. The TCR comes from an adult in good health. The sequencing here drew on peripheral blood, taken on day 0 of MenACWY control vaccination. The rearrangement links TRBV4-1 to TRBJ1-4; D is undetermined. The CDR3 DNA sequence: TGCGCCAGCAGCCAAGATCCGTCTGAAAAACTGTTTTTT. Protein: CASSQDPSEKLFF.